This entry lists 9 T cell receptor beta chains sequenced from one sample in a study of beta chain features in type 1 diabetes. As every portion of the isolated RNA was reverse transcribed, the sequencing read expressed TCRB transcripts. Sequencing used immunoSEQ multiplex PCR; TCRdb keeps in-frame clones, though not all of them. Among 300,000 or so clones listed, 8% were seen once. Sample: central memory CD4+ T cells from blood. The source of these receptors is a young woman in good health.

The chain uses TRBV11-2 and TRBJ1-2, with a weak D call TRBD1 (5 bases). The germline CDR1 and CDR2 sequences are SGHAT and FQNNGV. CDR3 length equals 13 residues. V lost 6 bases to trimming and J lost 4 bases, with 12 bases between them. Here the CDR3 reads CASSPDSIYGYTF. CDR3 DNA: TGTGCCAGCAGTCCCGACAGTATCTATGGCTACACCTTC.

This clone came up a few times. A read error is possible here, since a much larger clone lies one base away. This sample also contains other DNA sequences that code for the same CDR3. The V call is TRBV5-5, the J call TRBJ2-5; D is possibly TRBD2 (5 bases). Trimming cost V 3 bases and J 1 base, with 13 bases left between them. This CDR3 spans 15 amino acids. The germline gives CDR1 SGHKS, CDR2 YYEKEE (reference sequence). The CDR3: CASSSSGTAQETQYF. CDR3 DNA: TGTGCCAGCAGCTCCTCGGGAACAGCCCAAGAGACCCAGTACTTC.

This clone appeared many times. V gene TRBV7-9 combines with J gene TRBJ2-7; possible D gene TRBD2, 5 bases. The CDR3 is 13 residues long. Per the germline V gene, CDR1 is SEHNR and CDR2 is FQNEAQ (reference sequence). V shed 3 bases and J shed 5 bases, with 11 bases lying between them. Written as DNA, the CDR3 is TGTGCCAGCAGCTTGGGGAGCGTCGACGAGCAGTACTTC. Protein sequence: CASSLGSVDEQYF.

The chain combines TRBV5-5 with TRBJ2-1, with 11 bases that match TRBD2. The CDR3 totals 15 residues. The junction had 5 bases not matched to a gene; V was cut back by 1 base and J by 8 bases. Germline CDR1 and CDR2: SGHKS and YYEKEE (reference sequence). The CDR3 loop reads CASSLSSGRADEQFF. Written as DNA, the CDR3 is TGTGCCAGCAGCTTGAGTAGCGGGAGGGCCGATGAGCAGTTCTTC.

J is TRBJ2-1 and V is TRBV11-3, with D tentatively TRBD1 or TRBD2 (5 bases each). Trimming pared 5 bases from V and 7 bases from J, leaving 12 bases between. The CDR3 runs to 13 residues. From germline, CDR1 is SGHNT and CDR2 YENEEA. The CDR3 DNA is TGTGCCAGCAGCGCACTTTGGGGGAATGAGCAGTTCTTC. It yields the protein CASSALWGNEQFF.

Only a few counts were recorded for this clone. This chain uses TRBV4-2 with TRBJ2-4, with D possibly being TRBD2 (6 bases). The CDR3 consists of 13 residues. Germline-derived CDR1 and CDR2 are LGHNA and YNFKEQ. V dropped 1 base and J dropped 12 bases, with 13 bases sitting between them. CDR3 DNA: TGTGCCAGCAGCCAAGTCCGGCAAGCGGGTCAGTACTTC. Amino acid sequence: CASSQVRQAGQYF.

The chain employs TRBV5-1 and TRBJ1-2; D may be TRBD1 (6 bases). CDR1 SGHRS and CDR2 YFSETQ come from the germline V gene. This CDR3 has 14 residues. The V end was cut by 4 bases, the J end by 3 bases, with 13 bases between. The CDR3 here is CASSPGQSYYGYTF. The CDR3 bases are TGCGCCAGCAGCCCGGGACAAAGTTACTATGGCTACACCTTC. Full variable domain (remainder filled in from reference TRBV5-1 and TRBJ1-2): KAGVTQTPRYLIKTRGQQVTLSCSPISGHRSVSWYQQTPGQGLQFLFEYFSETQRNKGNFPGRFSGRQFSNSRSEMNVSTLELGDSALYLCASSPGQSYYGYTFGSGTRLTVV.

The chain combines TRBV6-1 with TRBJ1-2; D is uncertain. Trimming pared 3 bases from V and 2 bases from J, leaving 10 bases between. The CDR3 covers 14 residues. Germline V gene lookup returns CDR1 MNHNS and CDR2 SASEGT. CDR3 coding DNA: TGTGCCAGCAGTGACCCCACAAAGAACTATGGCTACACCTTC. Translated, it gives CASSDPTKNYGYTF.

The chain combines TRBV28 with TRBJ1-2, with TRBD1 identical over 8 bases. The J segment lost 3 bases and the V segment lost 0 bases, leaving 3 bases of the junction unmatched. CDR1 and CDR2 from the germline V gene are MDHEN and SYDVKM. The CDR3 is 15 residues long. The CDR3 nucleotides are TGTGCCAGCAGTTTATGGAGCAGGGGGCACTATGGCTACACCTTC. Amino acid sequence: CASSLWSRGHYGYTF.